The 30 T cell receptor beta chains listed next were all sequenced from one sample in a study of blood T cell repertoires in COVID-19. Profiling relied on immunoSEQ multiplex PCR, and the TCRdb table lists in-frame clones only, not all of them. The sample comprises hundreds of thousands of clones, 80% to 90% of which are singletons, and about 1.2% rests with the top ten. The sample was peripheral blood. Source of these receptors: a man aged 40-49 years with acute or convalescent COVID-19.

This clone was observed once. The CDR3 spells CASSPLEVTAQETQYF. For the CDR3, the DNA is TGTGCCAGCAGTCCCCTAGAGGTGACAGCTCAAGAGACCCAGTACTTC. V gene TRBV28 combines with J gene TRBJ2-5; D possibly corresponds to TRBD1 (5 bases). Germline loops: CDR1 MDHEN, CDR2 SYDVKM. Deletions cut 5 bases from V and 2 bases from J, with 18 bases between. CDR3 length: 16 amino acids.

This chain links TRBV5-1 with TRBJ2-7; 8 bases are a match to TRBD2. V dropped 4 bases and J dropped 5; count of bases not matched to a gene: 8. CDR3 length: 14 amino acids. Germline CDR1 SGHRS, CDR2 YFSETQ. CDR3 nucleotides: TGCGCCAGCAGCCCGGGACTAGTCGGAGACGAGCAGTACTTC. The encoded protein is CASSPGLVGDEQYF.

The gene calls are TRBV7-6 and TRBJ2-7, with 10 nucleotides matching TRBD1. Trimming removed 5 bases from V and 4 bases from J; junction bases left unmatched: 8. CDR3 length: 15 amino acids. From germline, CDR1 is SGHVS and CDR2 FNYEAQ. CDR3 sequence (DNA): TGTGCCAGCAGCCCAGACAGGGGGCAGTGGTACGAGCAGTACTTC. Translated, it gives CASSPDRGQWYEQYF. Together with reference TRBV7-6 and TRBJ2-7, the CDR3 gives the full variable domain: GAGVSQSPRYKVTKRGQDVALRCDPISGHVSLYWYRQALGQGPEFLTYFNYEAQQDKSGLPNDRFSAERPEGSISTLTIQRTEQRDSAMYRCASSPDRGQWYEQYFGPGTRLTVT.

This clone occurred once. The V gene is TRBV29-1, the J gene TRBJ2-1; possibly TRBD2 for D (5 bases). Germline V gene lookup returns CDR1 SQVTM and CDR2 ANQGSEA. Trimming pared 0 bases from V and 0 bases from J, leaving 12 bases between. The CDR3 extends over 16 amino acids. The CDR3 sequence is CSVEDYGILSYNEQFF. CDR3 bases: TGCAGCGTTGAAGACTACGGGATCCTCTCCTACAATGAGCAGTTCTTC.

V and J are TRBV7-8 and TRBJ2-1; D is perhaps TRBD1 (6 bases). V was clipped by 1 base and J by 8 bases, with 15 bases between them. Germline-derived CDR1 and CDR2 are SGHVS and FQNEAQ. The CDR3 loop spans 15 amino acids. CDR3 nucleotide sequence: TGTGCCAGCAGCTTAGTCCTTACAGGGCCTCATGAGCAGTTCTTC. Translated: CASSLVLTGPHEQFF.

This clone was recorded once. V usage is TRBV27 and J usage is TRBJ1-1; TRBD1 matches 7 bases. This CDR3 comprises 15 residues. CDR1 is MNHEY, CDR2 SMNVEV, per germline (reference sequence). The trim removed 4 bases at V and 5 bases at J, leaving 10 bases unmatched. Here the CDR3 DNA reads TGTGCCAGCAGTTCCCGACAGGGAGGTTCTACTGAAGCTTTCTTT. It specifies CASSSRQGGSTEAFF.

This chain joins TRBV5-1 and TRBJ2-7, with TRBD1 as a possible D gene (7 bases). The CDR3 runs to 15 residues. V lost 4 bases, J lost 0 bases, and 14 bases lay in between. Germline V gene lookup returns CDR1 SGHRS and CDR2 YFSETQ. Here the CDR3 DNA reads TGCGCCAGCAGCACCGCCAGGGGGGCCTCCTACGAGCAGTACTTC. Amino acids: CASSTARGASYEQYF.

The rearrangement joins TRBV12-1 to TRBJ2-7; TRBD2 was called by the table and not checked on the DNA. TRBV12-1 is a listed pseudogene. CDR3 length: 14 amino acids. The CDR3 loop is CASSFPKVGREQYF. In DNA form, the CDR3 reads TGTGCCAGCAGCTTTCCCAAGGTCGGGAGGGAGCAGTACTTC.

The chain combines TRBV7-2 with TRBJ1-5; TRBD1 matches at 7 bases. Germline V CDR1 and CDR2: SGHTA, FQGNSA. V shed 3 bases, J shed 4 bases, and the junction held 6 bases outside the gene matches. This CDR3 has 15 residues. CDR3 nucleotides: TGTGCCAGCAGCTTTCTAGGGACAGCAAATCAGCCCCAGCATTTT. The encoded protein is CASSFLGTANQPQHF.

Worth noting for this clone: Different DNA sequences within this sample yield the same CDR3. The chain couples TRBV29-1 to TRBJ2-7; D is perhaps TRBD2 (7 bases). The CDR3 is 13 amino acids. Trimming took off 6 bases at V and 0 bases at J, with 12 bases between the two ends. Germline values: CDR1 SQVTM, CDR2 ANQGSEA. CDR3 DNA: TGCAGCGTGGGAGGGGGGAGCTCCTACGAGCAGTACTTC. Its translation: CSVGGGSSYEQYF.

The rearrangement uses TRBV7-9 and TRBJ2-1; unclear D gene. Trimming removed 1 base from V and 8 bases from J, with 9 bases in between. The CDR3 contains 13 residues. Germline CDR1 and CDR2: SEHNR and FQNEAQ (reference sequence). The CDR3: CASSLVWSDEQFF. CDR3 coding DNA: TGTGCCAGCAGCTTAGTGTGGAGCGATGAGCAGTTCTTC.

In this sample, this clone turned up once. The chain recombines TRBV9 with TRBJ2-7; 9 bases are a match to TRBD1. Germline CDR1 and CDR2: SGDLS and YYNGEE. CDR3 length: 14 residues. Trimming cost V 2 bases and J 3 bases; bases outside gene matches: 3. The CDR3 here is CASSVGTGIYEQYF. CDR3 DNA: TGTGCCAGCAGCGTCGGGACAGGGATCTACGAGCAGTACTTC.

The V and J genes are TRBV28 and TRBJ1-2; D is undetermined. CDR1 MDHEN and CDR2 SYDVKM come from the germline V gene. There are 14 residues in the CDR3. Trimming left V 2 bases short and J 4 bases short, with 11 bases between. The CDR3 nucleotides read TGTGCCAGCAGTTTACTTTCAGGATTCTATGGCTACACCTTC. This codes for CASSLLSGFYGYTF.

V gene TRBV28 combines with J gene TRBJ1-5; no reliable D call. V was clipped by 8 bases and J by 2 bases, with 16 bases between them. The CDR3 has 15 amino acids. CDR1 and CDR2 (germline): MDHEN, SYDVKM. CDR3 sequence (DNA): TGTGCCAGCCGCCTTGTCTGGGGAGGCAATCAGCCCCAGCATTTT. It translates to CASRLVWGGNQPQHF.

The CDR3 reads CASVGIAGGSYNEQFF. CDR3 sequence (DNA): TGTGCCAGCGTAGGGATAGCGGGAGGCTCCTACAATGAGCAGTTCTTC. V usage is TRBV2 and J usage is TRBJ2-1, with TRBD2 matching 10 bases. V gave up 8 bases and J gave up 0 bases; unmatched junction bases: 7. The CDR3 has 16 residues. Looked up from germline, CDR1 is SNHLY and CDR2 is FYNNEI.

A single count supports this clone. The rearrangement uses TRBV6-1 and TRBJ2-3; D not certain. The germline CDR1 and CDR2 sequences are MNHNS and SASEGT. Trimming cost V 3 bases and J 0 bases, with 13 bases left between them. The CDR3 runs 16 residues. CDR3 DNA: TGTGCCAGCAGTGAGTACTCGTCGTTAAGCACAGATACGCAGTATTTT. This codes for CASSEYSSLSTDTQYF.

This clone was counted between two and nine times. This CDR3 is CASTQRGTSGTGELFF. The CDR3, as DNA: TGTGCCAGCACCCAGAGGGGGACTAGCGGGACCGGGGAGCTGTTTTTT. The J gene is TRBJ2-2, the V gene TRBV9; 12 bases are a match to TRBD2. The CDR3 consists of 16 residues. The V gene end was trimmed by 6 bases and the J gene end by 5 bases; junction bases not matched to a gene: 8. CDR1 and CDR2 (germline): SGDLS, YYNGEE.

The chain carries TRBV5-1 and TRBJ2-3; TRBD2 matches at 14 bases. CDR1 and CDR2 from the germline V gene are SGHRS and YFSETQ. CDR3 size: 16 residues. Trimming removed 3 bases from V and 5 bases from J; junction bases left unmatched: 5. The CDR3 coding sequence is TGCGCCAGCAGCTCCAGACTAGCGGGAGGGATAGATACGCAGTATTTT. This encodes CASSSRLAGGIDTQYF.

This chain uses TRBV18 with TRBJ1-1; no clear D gene. CDR3 length equals 13 residues. V lost 4 bases and J lost 4, with 10 bases in between. Germline lookup yields CDR1 KGHSH and CDR2 LQKENI. In DNA form, the CDR3 reads TGTGCCAGCTCACGCACTTCGGGCACTGAAGCTTTCTTT. As protein: CASSRTSGTEAFF. Variable domain in full (rest from reference TRBV18 and TRBJ1-1): NAGVMQNPRHLVRRRGQEARLRCSPMKGHSHVYWYRQLPEEGLKFMVYLQKENIIDESGMPKERFSAEFPKEGPSILRIQQVVRGDSAAYFCASSRTSGTEAFFGQGTRLTVV.

V is TRBV9 and J is TRBJ1-4; D unresolved. Trimming shortened V by 0 bases and J by 7 bases, and 10 bases separated the two germline ends. The CDR3 has 14 residues. CDR1 is SGDLS and CDR2 is YYNGEE in the germline V gene. The CDR3 sequence: CASSVGAGGEKLFF. Written as DNA, the CDR3 is TGTGCCAGCAGCGTAGGGGCAGGAGGTGAAAAACTGTTTTTT.

The chain couples TRBV7-2 to TRBJ2-1, with a possible D match to TRBD2 (5 bases). Germline CDR1 and CDR2: SGHTA and FQGNSA. The CDR3 totals 16 residues. V was shortened by 0 bases and J by 3 bases, with 12 bases between the two germline ends. The CDR3 sequence is CASSLARIGGYNEQFF. In nucleotides, the CDR3 is TGTGCCAGCAGCTTAGCCCGCATCGGAGGCTACAATGAGCAGTTCTTC.

This clone has only one observation. This sequence joins TRBV24-1 and TRBJ2-1; weak D call: TRBD1 (5 bases). In germline, CDR1 is KGHDR, CDR2 SFDVKD. Trimming removed 1 base at V and 5 bases at J, with 11 bases between. The CDR3 spans 15 residues. CDR3 protein: CATSDFFGADNEQFF. In DNA, the CDR3 is TGTGCCACCAGTGATTTTTTTGGGGCTGACAATGAGCAGTTCTTC.

The chain is built from TRBV15 and TRBJ1-2, with D hard to call. Germline lookup yields CDR1 LNHNV and CDR2 YYDKDF (reference sequence). Trimming left V 5 bases short and J 4 bases short, with 5 bases between. This CDR3 is 11 amino acids long. The CDR3: CATSGTYGYTF. The CDR3 DNA is TGTGCCACCAGCGGCACCTATGGCTACACCTTC.

This chain uses TRBV5-6 with TRBJ1-3; D gene unclear. CDR1 SGHDT and CDR2 YYEEEE come from the germline V gene. Trimming removed 0 bases from V and 0 bases from J, with 7 bases in between. The CDR3 has 15 residues. The CDR3 loop is CASSLGYSSGNTIYF. In DNA form, the CDR3 reads TGTGCCAGCAGCTTGGGGTATAGCTCTGGAAACACCATATATTTT. The full variable domain, rest sourced from reference TRBV5-6 and TRBJ1-3, is DAGVTQSPTHLIKTRGQQVTLRCSPKSGHDTVSWYQQALGQGPQFIFQYYEEEERQRGNFPDRFSGHQFPNYSSELNVNALLLGDSALYLCASSLGYSSGNTIYFGEGSWLTVV.

The chain joins TRBV2 to TRBJ1-5; the D is unclear. The V end was cut by 2 bases, the J end by 6 bases, with 11 bases between. From germline, CDR1 is SNHLY and CDR2 FYNNEI. The CDR3 extends over 14 amino acids. CDR3 region: CASSEFRESQPQHF. The CDR3 region has the DNA TGTGCCAGCAGTGAATTCCGGGAGTCTCAGCCCCAGCATTTT.

The CDR3 spells CASSLPSEDEQFF. CDR3 nucleotide sequence: TGTGCCAGCAGTTTACCGTCGGAGGATGAGCAGTTCTTC. This sequence joins TRBV12-3 or TRBV12-4 and TRBJ2-1, with D perhaps matching TRBD2 (5 bases). The CDR3 consists of 13 residues. V was pared by 2 bases and J by 8 bases, with 10 bases between.

The sample holds a few counts of this clone. The V call is TRBV12-3 or TRBV12-4, the J call TRBJ2-7; 7 nucleotides agree with TRBD1. This CDR3 is 13 amino acids long. V was pared by 4 bases and J by 2 bases, with 2 bases of the junction left unmatched. This CDR3 is CASSYGTAYEQYF. The CDR3 nucleotides read TGTGCCAGCAGTTACGGGACAGCCTACGAGCAGTACTTC.

This sequence joins TRBV19 and TRBJ1-2; D gene uncertain. The CDR3 totals 13 residues. Germline V gene data show CDR1 as LNHDA and CDR2 as SQIVND (reference sequence). V gave up 7 bases and J gave up 2 bases, with 11 bases separating them. CDR3 amino acids: CASTPRGNYGYTF. CDR3 coding DNA: TGTGCCAGTACTCCGAGAGGAAACTATGGCTACACCTTC.

The genes are TRBV7-9 and TRBJ2-1; 11 bases match TRBD1. CDR1 and CDR2 (germline): SEHNR, FQNEAQ (reference sequence). This CDR3 spans 16 amino acids. Trimming removed 5 bases from V and 5 bases from J; junction bases left unmatched: 8. CDR3 DNA sequence: TGTGCCAGCAGCCGGACAGGGGGCGCTAGAAACAATGAGCAGTTCTTC. It translates to CASSRTGGARNNEQFF.

This chain uses TRBV3-1 (or the pseudogene TRBV3-2) with TRBJ2-1; weak D call: TRBD2 (6 bases). Germline lookup yields CDR1 LGHDT and CDR2 YNNKEL (reference sequence). V was cut by 4 bases and J by 2 bases, with 18 bases left in between. The length of the CDR3 is 17 residues. The CDR3 sequence: CASSLGLAAATYNEQFF. The CDR3 nucleotides read TGTGCCAGCAGCCTTGGCTTAGCGGCCGCGACCTACAATGAGCAGTTCTTC.